These 6 T cell receptor beta chains share one sample of origin, sequenced in a study of shared clonotypes between healthy human individuals. Naive CD8 populations comprised CD45RO-negative cells positively selected for CCR7, excluding terminally differentiated effector memory CD45RA+ cells. The repertoire was sequenced with immunoSEQ multiplex PCR; TCRdb's copy has only in-frame clones and lacks some. The sample has about 2.2 million clones; approximately 92% are singletons. Source material: naive CD8+ T cells from PBMCs. Receptors were obtained from a man aged 18-30 years in good health. Some clones in this sample may be carry-over from other donors' samples.

This chain joins TRBV28 and TRBJ1-4; weak D call: TRBD1 (6 bases). Trimming pared 2 bases from V and 8 bases from J, leaving 12 bases between. CDR1 is MDHEN and CDR2 is SYDVKM in the germline V gene. CDR3 length equals 14 residues. CDR3 bases: TGTGCCAGCAGTTTACGCCCAGGGGCCGAAAAACTGTTTTTT. Translation gives CASSLRPGAEKLFF.

This rearrangement joins TRBV15 to TRBJ1-4; D is undetermined. Germline V gene sequence: CDR1 LNHNV, CDR2 YYDKDF (reference sequence). The CDR3 sequence is 11 residues long. Trimming removed 4 bases at V and 3 bases at J, with 0 bases between. The CDR3 sequence: CATSTNEKLFF. The CDR3 nucleotides read TGTGCCACCAGCACTAATGAAAAACTGTTTTTT.

Notes on this clone: Other nucleotide sequences in the sample specify the same CDR3. The chain is built from TRBV28 and TRBJ1-1; D not certain. The CDR3 has 12 residues. Trimming took off 3 bases at V and 4 bases at J, with 6 bases between the two ends. Germline-derived CDR1 and CDR2 are MDHEN and SYDVKM. CDR3 nucleotides: TGTGCCAGCAGTTTGTACGGCACTGAAGCTTTCTTT. Residues: CASSLYGTEAFF.

This clone was seen a single time. This rearrangement joins TRBV30 to TRBJ2-1, with unresolved D. The CDR3 spans 13 residues. V lost 0 bases and J lost 6, with 9 bases in between. In germline, CDR1 is GTSNPN, CDR2 SVGIG (reference sequence). The CDR3: CAWSVILTNEQFF. In DNA form, the CDR3 reads TGTGCCTGGAGTGTAATCCTAACCAATGAGCAGTTCTTC.

V gene TRBV27 combines with J gene TRBJ2-2, with D maybe TRBD2 (5 bases). Deletions cut 6 bases from V and 4 bases from J, with 9 bases between. Germline V gives CDR1 MNHEY, CDR2 SMNVEV (reference sequence). The CDR3 totals 13 residues. CDR3 in DNA: TGTGCCAGCAGACAACGGGGCACCGGGGAGCTGTTTTTT. It codes for CASRQRGTGELFF.

The rearrangement uses TRBV7-8 and TRBJ2-7; 9 bases align to TRBD1. Trimming at V came to 5 bases and at J to 3 bases, leaving 8 bases not matched to a gene. The CDR3 runs 15 residues. Germline V gives CDR1 SGHVS, CDR2 FQNEAQ. CDR3 DNA: TGTGCCAGCAGCAAAAACAGGGGGCCGGGCTACGAGCAGTACTTC. This sequence encodes CASSKNRGPGYEQYF. The whole variable domain, filled in from reference TRBV7-8 and TRBJ2-7, reads GAGVSQSPRYKVAKRGQDVALRCDPISGHVSLFWYQQALGQGPEFLTYFQNEAQLDKSGLPSDRFFAERPEGSVSTLKIQRTQQEDSAVYLCASSKNRGPGYEQYFGPGTRLTVT.